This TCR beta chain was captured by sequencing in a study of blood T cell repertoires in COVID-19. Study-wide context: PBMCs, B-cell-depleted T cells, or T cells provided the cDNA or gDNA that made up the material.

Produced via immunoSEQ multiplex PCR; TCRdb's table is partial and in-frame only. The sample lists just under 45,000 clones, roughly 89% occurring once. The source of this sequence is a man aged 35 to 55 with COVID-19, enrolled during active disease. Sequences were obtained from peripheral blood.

DNA of the CDR3: TGTGCCAGCAGCAAAGCAGGACAGGGCCGACAGCCCCAGCATTTT. This gives the protein CASSKAGQGRQPQHF. The gene calls are TRBV21-1 and TRBJ1-5; the table's D call of TRBD1 was not tested on the DNA. TRBV21-1 is a documented pseudogene. The CDR3 has 15 residues.